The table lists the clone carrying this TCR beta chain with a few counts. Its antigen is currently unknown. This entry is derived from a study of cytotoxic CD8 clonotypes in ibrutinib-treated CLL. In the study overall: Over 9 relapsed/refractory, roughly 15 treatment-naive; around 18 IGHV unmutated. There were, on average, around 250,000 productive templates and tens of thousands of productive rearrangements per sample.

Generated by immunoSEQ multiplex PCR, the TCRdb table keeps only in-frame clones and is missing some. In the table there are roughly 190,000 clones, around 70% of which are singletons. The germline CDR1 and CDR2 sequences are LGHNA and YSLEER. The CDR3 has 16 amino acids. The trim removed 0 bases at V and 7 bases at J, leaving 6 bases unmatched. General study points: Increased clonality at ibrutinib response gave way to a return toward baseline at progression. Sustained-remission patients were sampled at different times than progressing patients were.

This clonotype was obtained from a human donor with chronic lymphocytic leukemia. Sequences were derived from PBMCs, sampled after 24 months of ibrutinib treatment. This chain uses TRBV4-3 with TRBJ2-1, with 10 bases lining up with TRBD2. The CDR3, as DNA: TGCGCCAGCAGCCAAGATCGGACTAGCGGTAGGAATGAGCAGTTCTTC. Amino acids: CASSQDRTSGRNEQFF.